Detailed here is one TCR beta chain. Its antigen is still unknown. The data stem from a study of cytomegalovirus exposure and HLA in healthy donors. Findings and limits, study-wide: Researchers reported that a few CMV-associated chains were confirmed in vitro as CMV antigen-specific.

The primer mix had 60 Vbeta and 13 Jbeta primers. In the authors' workflow: The authors later counted roughly 79 million unique TCR beta chains, some 11 million of them shared. Profiling relied on immunoSEQ multiplex PCR, and the TCRdb table lists in-frame clones only, not all of them. V and J calls and clone size are as listed in that table; D and trimming were resolved from the DNA. Among some 50,000 clones listed, about 70% were seen once. Sequencing was carried out using PBMCs. The sequence derives from a woman between 50 and 59 years old in good health and CMV-seropositive.

In DNA, the CDR3 is TGTGCCAGCAGCTTCAAGGGGACAGGGGCCCACGAGCAGTACTTC. It yields the protein CASSFKGTGAHEQYF. The chain employs TRBV11-1 and TRBJ2-7; TRBD1 matches at 10 bases. J was trimmed by 5 bases and V by 3 bases; bases with no gene match: 7. CDR1 and CDR2 from the germline V gene are SGHAT and FQDESV (reference sequence). The CDR3 runs to 15 residues.